This is a list of T cell receptor beta chains from one sample in a study of cytomegalovirus exposure and HLA in healthy donors. The assay was immunoSEQ multiplex PCR, and TCRdb's table has in-frame clones only and misses some. Seen here are 110,000 to 150,000 clones, approximately 80% observed once, and the top ten hold 2% to 3%. The material sequenced was PBMCs. The receptor set was obtained from a boy aged 2-15 years in good health and CMV-seronegative. Both conserved end residues are part of each CDR3. Each record gives: CDR3 length, D gene, V gene, clone size, J gene, CDR3 DNA, CDR3 protein. A D gene is named only where the DNA matches it firmly. Clone size is not always given. Where it is, it says once, few, many or a class for expanded clones.

11,-,TRBV10-3,-,TRBJ1-1,TGTGCCATCAGTGGAGAGACTGAAGCTTTCTTT,CAISGETEAFF
14,-,TRBV27,-,TRBJ1-1,TGTGCCAGCAGCCAGGGACACACGAACACTGAAGCTTTCTTT,CASSQGHTNTEAFF
15,TRBD1,TRBV15,once,TRBJ2-2,TGTGCCACCAGCGGCATTCACAGGGGGCCCGGGGAGCTGTTTTTT,CATSGIHRGPGELFF
15,TRBD2,TRBV6-4,once,TRBJ2-1,TGTGCCAGCAGTGAAACTAGCGGTTCCTACAATGAGCAGTTCTTC,CASSETSGSYNEQFF
13,TRBD1,TRBV5-6,-,TRBJ1-3,TGTGCCAGCAGCTACGGGACAGCAGACACCATATATTTT,CASSYGTADTIYF
15,TRBD1,TRBV10-3,-,TRBJ2-1,TGTGCCATCAGTGCGGGACAGGCACCCTACAATGAGCAGTTCTTC,CAISAGQAPYNEQFF
12,-,TRBV7-9,-,TRBJ1-1,TGTGCCAGCAGCCCGACCGGGACTGAAGCTTTCTTT,CASSPTGTEAFF
16,TRBD1,TRBV11-3,few,TRBJ2-7,TGTGCCAGCAGCTTTATTTGGGACAGTAAGTCCTACGAGCAGTACTTC,CASSFIWDSKSYEQYF
12,-,TRBV7-6,-,TRBJ2-3,TGTGCCAGCAGCTTAGCTCAGGGCACGCAGTATTTT,CASSLAQGTQYF
14,TRBD1,TRBV7-9,once,TRBJ1-2,TGTGCCAGCAGCCCAACCGGGACAGGGGTGGGCTACACCTTC,CASSPTGTGVGYTF
16,TRBD2,TRBV11-2,-,TRBJ2-1,TGTGCCAGCAGGTCACTCCGGACTAGCGGGAGTCATGAGCAGTTCTTC,CASRSLRTSGSHEQFF
15,-,TRBV18,-,TRBJ2-2,TGTGCCAGCTCACCGGAGATTACGGCCACCGGGGAGCTGTTTTTT,CASSPEITATGELFF
16,TRBD2,TRBV28,-,TRBJ2-7,TGTGCCAGCAGTTTAGTGGGGGGGACTATCACCTACGAGCAGTACTTC,CASSLVGGTITYEQYF
16,TRBD1,TRBV7-8,-,TRBJ2-2,TGTGCCAGCAGCTCAACAAACAGGGGGAACACCGGGGAGCTGTTTTTT,CASSSTNRGNTGELFF
13,TRBD1,TRBV6-5,-,TRBJ2-7,TGTGCCAGCGGGACAGGGGGCCTATACGAGCAGTACTTC,CASGTGGLYEQYF
15,-,TRBV19,-,TRBJ2-7,TGTGCCAGTAGTATAGTGGCCGGGAGCTCCTACGAGCAGTACTTC,CASSIVAGSSYEQYF
15,-,TRBV28,-,TRBJ1-2,TGTGCCAGCAGTTTGGGCGTGGCCGGCTACTATGGCTACACCTTC,CASSLGVAGYYGYTF
14,-,TRBV13,-,TRBJ2-3,TGTGCCAGCAGCTTAGAGGTGGCGGCAGATACGCAGTATTTT,CASSLEVAADTQYF
14,TRBD1,TRBV6-5,-,TRBJ1-1,TGTGCCAGCAGTTACGACAGGGACTACACTGAAGCTTTCTTT,CASSYDRDYTEAFF
15,-,TRBV5-6,-,TRBJ2-1,TGTGCCAGCAGCTTTTTAGGGAGCTCCTACAATGAGCAGTTCTTC,CASSFLGSSYNEQFF
18,TRBD1,TRBV5-1,-,TRBJ1-5,TGCGCCAGCAGCCCCGGGACAGGGGCTGATTATAGCAATCAGCCCCAGCATTTT,CASSPGTGADYSNQPQHF
13,-,TRBV7-6,-,TRBJ2-1,TGTGCCAGCAGCCAGCGGAACTACAATGAGCAGTTCTTC,CASSQRNYNEQFF
15,-,TRBV5-5,-,TRBJ2-7,TGTGCCAGCAGCTTGGGGCCCAGGAATGCCTACGAGCAGTACTTC,CASSLGPRNAYEQYF
17,TRBD2,TRBV15,-,TRBJ2-7,TGTGCCACCAGCACCCGGTTCCTTGCTAGCGGGGGCTACGAGCAGTACTTC,CATSTRFLASGGYEQYF
13,-,TRBV5-1,-,TRBJ2-5,TGCGCCAGCAGCTTGACTGGAGAAGAGACCCAGTACTTC,CASSLTGEETQYF
13,-,TRBV30,-,TRBJ1-4,TGTGCCTGGCGGGGGGGCAGTGAAGAAAAACTGTTTTTT,CAWRGGSEEKLFF
12,-,TRBV7-3,-,TRBJ2-1,TGTGCCAGCAGCTCCGACGGCGGCGGGCAGTTCTTC,CASSSDGGGQFF
14,TRBD1,TRBV11-2,-,TRBJ2-2,TGTGCCAGCAGCAAGACAGGGACCACCGGGGAGCTGTTTTTT,CASSKTGTTGELFF
16,-,TRBV4-1,few,TRBJ2-3,TGCGCCAGCAGTTACGAAGGGCGGGGTCGCACAGATACGCAGTATTTT,CASSYEGRGRTDTQYF
14,TRBD1,TRBV6-1,-,TRBJ1-1,TGTGCCAGCAGCCGGGACAGTTTAAGAACTGAAGCTTTCTTT,CASSRDSLRTEAFF
15,TRBD2,TRBV11-3,-,TRBJ2-1,TGTGCCAGCAGCCCCGGGACTAGCGTCTACAATGAGCAGTTCTTC,CASSPGTSVYNEQFF
15,-,TRBV5-1,-,TRBJ2-1,TGCGCCAGCATGTTTGCGGGGAGCTCCTACAATGAGCAGTTCTTC,CASMFAGSSYNEQFF
14,TRBD1,TRBV2,-,TRBJ1-5,TGTGCCAGCAGAACAGGGGCGCGCAATCAGCCCCAGCATTTT,CASRTGARNQPQHF
14,-,TRBV19,-,TRBJ2-7,TGTGCCAGTCGTGATCCGGGACACAACTACGAGCAGTACTTC,CASRDPGHNYEQYF
15,TRBD2,TRBV19,-,TRBJ2-2,TGTGCCAGTAGTAGTTTAGCGGGGTACACCGGGGAGCTGTTTTTT,CASSSLAGYTGELFF
15,TRBD1,TRBV4-1,-,TRBJ2-7,TGCGCCAGCAGCCAACTCTGGACAGGGTCGTACGAGCAGTACTTC,CASSQLWTGSYEQYF
15,TRBD1,TRBV6-5,-,TRBJ1-2,TGTGCCAGCAGTTACTTAGGACAGGGTACCTCTGGCTACACCTTC,CASSYLGQGTSGYTF
15,-,TRBV21-1,once,TRBJ1-5,TGTGCCAGCTGCAGGGGAGCCTATAGCAATCAGCCCCAGCATTTT,CASCRGAYSNQPQHF
17,-,TRBV5-1,once,TRBJ2-1,TGCGCCAGCAGCTTGACAGGGTTTGTTTTCTCCTACAATGAGCAGTTCTTC,CASSLTGFVFSYNEQFF
17,-,TRBV18,-,TRBJ2-6,TGTGCCAGCTCACCATTAAAGGGGTTCTCTGGGGCCAACGTCCTGACTTTC,CASSPLKGFSGANVLTF
15,-,TRBV5-1,-,TRBJ2-7,TGCGCCAGCAGTTGGGGTTTTGACAGCTCCTACGAGCAGTACTTC,CASSWGFDSSYEQYF
20,TRBD2,TRBV28,-,TRBJ2-6,TGTGCCAGCAAAAAACCGGGACTAGCGGGATCACTTTCTGGGGCCAACGTCCTGACTTTC,CASKKPGLAGSLSGANVLTF
11,-,TRBV6-5,-,TRBJ1-1,TGTGCCAGCAGTAGGGACTCTGAAGCTTTCTTT,CASSRDSEAFF
13,-,TRBV19,-,TRBJ2-1,TGTGCCAGTAGTGTGTCCCCGGACAATGAGCAGTTCTTC,CASSVSPDNEQFF
13,-,TRBV12-5,once,TRBJ2-1,TGTGCTAGTGGTTTGTCCTCCCGAGAGGAGCAGTTCTTC,CASGLSSREEQFF
14,-,TRBV28,once,TRBJ1-6,TGTGCCAGCAGTTTAAAGGCAGGGGAATCACCCCTCCACTTT,CASSLKAGESPLHF
15,-,TRBV2,-,TRBJ2-7,TGTGCCAGCAGTGAAGCAGGGACACTCTCCTACGAGCAGTACTTC,CASSEAGTLSYEQYF
15,TRBD1,TRBV18,-,TRBJ2-2,TGTGCCAGCTCACCACCGAACAGGGGGTCCGGGGAGCTGTTTTTT,CASSPPNRGSGELFF
15,-,TRBV4-3,-,TRBJ1-1,TGCGCCAGCAGCCTCGGCGCAAGGGAGGGGACTGAAGCTTTCTTT,CASSLGAREGTEAFF
17,-,TRBV9,-,TRBJ2-7,TGTGCCAGCAGCCCCCAACCCGGGACGTCGGGAGCCTACGAGCAGTACTTC,CASSPQPGTSGAYEQYF